This T cell receptor beta chain was profiled in a study of T cell responses to AZD1222 COVID-19 vaccine (dated by TCRdb to the early 2020s). About the full investigation: A total of 230 to 250 trial participants underwent TCR sequencing, of whom 200 to 220 had received two doses of AZD1222 and some 26 had received two doses of the MenACWY control vaccine. Trial participants were enrolled into age subgroups of 18-55, 56-69 and 70-plus years, which contained around 140, 26 and 57 TCR-sequenced participants, respectively. Overall study results and their limits: Vaccine-associated CD4 TCRs spanned the whole spike protein, with dominant responses in regions 160-218 and 743-854. Reportedly, almost half of the unique spike-specific TCRs recognized epitopes lying outside the regions that are mutated in the B.1.351 and B.1.1.7 variants. A significant rise in spike-specific TCR breadth and depth was observed after two AZD1222 doses relative to day 0 and relative to MenACWY recipients. In the small 56-69-year group, the increase in depth fell short of significance, most likely because of low power. Most participants were white British and females outnumbered males, and the authors suggested that clonal diversity may have been underestimated. Because no day 14 peak-response samples were available, repertoires were characterized only after the peak T cell response. Only six AZD1222 recipients were SARS-CoV-2 seropositive at baseline, limiting conclusions about previously exposed vaccinees.

The sample's time point, from its label and the paper: about 28 days (+/-7) after the second vaccine dose. AZD1222 recipients given second doses at about 4 weeks or at about 12 weeks were pooled, since spike-specific TCR depth and breadth were not found to differ between the two schedules. Vaccinee samples came from UK trials COV001 and COV002, including a single-blind randomized controlled phase 2/3 trial of AZD1222 (ChAdOx1 nCoV-19) in healthy adults. Trial participant PBMC samples were collected at day 0 and day 28 after the second dose for TCRbeta chain sequencing. The CDR3 regions of human TCRbeta chains were subjected to immunosequencing. As for the authors' bioinformatics: Repertoire TCRs were matched against a reference library of SARS-CoV-2-specific TCRs generated with the MIRA antigen-specificity platform. Breadth was defined as the fraction of unique TCRs that were SARS-CoV-2-associated. Depth was defined as the fraction of total T cells that were SARS-CoV-2-associated. Using the MIRA data, every spike-specific TCR was mapped to the spike region that the TCR reacted to and assigned to either a CD4 or a CD8 class. Log10-transformed breadth and depth values were compared by one-way ANOVA with Sidak's multiple comparisons tests. The source is immuneACCESS, and TCRdb retained only in-frame sequences with V and J called. Part of the clones is not carried over; for the studies checked, unresolved V genes explain less than half of this, and the remainder is unexplained. The V and J calls and the clone size are those of that table, but D and trimming were determined from the DNA. The sample includes approximately 140,000 clones, with around 94% observed a single time. The ten largest clones represent about a tenth of the sample.

As concerns this clone: Its antigen is currently not known. Base qualities are not recorded, but no much larger clone differs from it by a single base.

CDR3 length: 16 amino acids, cysteine to phenylalanine. Only CDR3 DNA is held: 48 bases, read in frame from base 1. At the junction V is shortened by 6 bases and J by 7 bases; bases outside the gene matches: 10. Via the germline V gene (reference sequence), CDR1 is LNHDA and CDR2 SQIVND. The source of this sequence is an adult who received the AZD1222 COVID-19 vaccine. The sequences come from peripheral blood, collected 28 days after the second AZD1222 dose. The chain is assembled from TRBV19 and TRBJ2-2; 11 middle bases align to TRBD1. The CDR3 here reads CASRDRDRGKGGELFF. The DNA reads TGTGCCAGTAGAGACCGGGACAGGGGGAAGGGCGGGGAGCTGTTTTTT. The reference TRBV19 and TRBJ2-2 proteins fill in what lies around the CDR3, so the full variable domain reads DGGITQSPKYLFRKEGQNVTLSCEQNLNHDAMYWYRQDPGQGLRLIYYSQIVNDFQKGDIAEGYSVSREKKESFPLTVTSAQKNPTAFYLCASRDRDRGKGGELFFGEGSRLTVL.